The following is a T cell receptor (beta chain) sequence with its context. Data came from immunoSEQ multiplex PCR; TCRdb stores just in-frame clones and leaves some out. The sample yields about 220,000 clones, over 70% seen once. The sample belongs to a study of cytomegalovirus exposure and HLA in healthy donors. The sample was PBMCs. The origin of this receptor is a woman aged 30 to 39 in good health and CMV-seropositive.

CDR3 region: CASIEAGLAGGDEQFF. Here the CDR3 DNA reads TGTGCCAGCATTGAAGCGGGACTAGCGGGAGGAGATGAGCAGTTCTTC. The chain has TRBV5-8 and TRBJ2-1, with TRBD2 identical over 15 bases. The CDR3 has 16 amino acids. J gave up 8 bases and V 6 bases, and 9 bases lay outside the gene matches. In germline, CDR1 is SGHTS, CDR2 YDEGEE.